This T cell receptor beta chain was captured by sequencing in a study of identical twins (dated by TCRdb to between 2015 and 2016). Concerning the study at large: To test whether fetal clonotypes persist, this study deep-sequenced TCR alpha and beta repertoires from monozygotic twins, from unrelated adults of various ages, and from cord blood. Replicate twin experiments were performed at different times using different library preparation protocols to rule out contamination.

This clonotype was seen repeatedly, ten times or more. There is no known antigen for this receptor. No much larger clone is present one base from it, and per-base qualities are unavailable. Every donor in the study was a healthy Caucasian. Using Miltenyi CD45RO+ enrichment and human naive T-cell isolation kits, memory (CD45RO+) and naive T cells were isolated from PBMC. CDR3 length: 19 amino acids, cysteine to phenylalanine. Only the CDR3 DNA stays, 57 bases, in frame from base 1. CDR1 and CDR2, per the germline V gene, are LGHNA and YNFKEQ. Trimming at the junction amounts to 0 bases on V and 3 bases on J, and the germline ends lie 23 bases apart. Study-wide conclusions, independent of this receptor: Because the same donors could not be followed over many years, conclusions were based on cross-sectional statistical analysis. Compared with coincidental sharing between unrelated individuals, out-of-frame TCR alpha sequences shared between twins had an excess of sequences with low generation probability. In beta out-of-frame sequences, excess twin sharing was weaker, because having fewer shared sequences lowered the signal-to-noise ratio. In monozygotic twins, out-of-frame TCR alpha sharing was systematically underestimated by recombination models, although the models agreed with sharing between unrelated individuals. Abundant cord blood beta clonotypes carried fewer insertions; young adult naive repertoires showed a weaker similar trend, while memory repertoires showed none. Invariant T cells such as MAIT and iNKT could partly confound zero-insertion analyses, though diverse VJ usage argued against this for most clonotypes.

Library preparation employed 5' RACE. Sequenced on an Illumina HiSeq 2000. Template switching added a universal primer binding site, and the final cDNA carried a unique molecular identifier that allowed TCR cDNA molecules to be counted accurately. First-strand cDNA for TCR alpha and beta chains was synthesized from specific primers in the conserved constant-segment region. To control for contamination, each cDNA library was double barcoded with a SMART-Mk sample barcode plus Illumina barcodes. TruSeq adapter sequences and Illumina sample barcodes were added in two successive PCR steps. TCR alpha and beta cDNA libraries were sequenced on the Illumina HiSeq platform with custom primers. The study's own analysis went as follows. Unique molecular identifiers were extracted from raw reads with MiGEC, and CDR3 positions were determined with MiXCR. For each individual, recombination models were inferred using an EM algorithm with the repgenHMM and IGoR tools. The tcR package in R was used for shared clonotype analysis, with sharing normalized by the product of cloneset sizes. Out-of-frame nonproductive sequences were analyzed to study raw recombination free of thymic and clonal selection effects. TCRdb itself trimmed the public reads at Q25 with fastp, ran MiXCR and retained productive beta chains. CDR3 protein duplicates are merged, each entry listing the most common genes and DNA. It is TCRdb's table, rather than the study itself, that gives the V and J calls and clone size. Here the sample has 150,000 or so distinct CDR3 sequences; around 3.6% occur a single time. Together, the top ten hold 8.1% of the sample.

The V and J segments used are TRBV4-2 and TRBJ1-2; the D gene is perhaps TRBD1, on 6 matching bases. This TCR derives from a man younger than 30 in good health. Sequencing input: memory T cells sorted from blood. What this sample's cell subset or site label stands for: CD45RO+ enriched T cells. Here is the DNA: TGTGCCAGCAGCCAAGATCTAAGGACGCCCCAGGGGCAACACTATGGCTACACCTTC. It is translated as CASSQDLRTPQGQHYGYTF.